This is a list of T cell receptor beta chains from one sample in a study of molecular identifiers for immune sequencing clone quantification. TCRdb processed the PCR reads anew with MiXCR; each CDR3 protein has one entry. Here the sample spans 490,000 or so distinct CDR3 sequences, 25% being singletons. The specimen was naive CD8+ T cells from blood, with Jurkat cell RNA spiked in. The receptors were gathered from a human donor in good health. Some libraries in this study had Jurkat cell RNA spiked in. The CDR3 runs from the conserved cysteine through the conserved F or W. The order of the fields is V gene, D gene, clone size, J gene, CDR3 DNA, CDR3 protein. The D gene is left open where the match is weak. Clone sizes are given selectively: once, few, many, or a class where the clone is expanded.

V gene: TRBV27; D gene: .; clone size: .; J gene: TRBJ2-4; CDR3 DNA: TGTGCCAGCAGTCTCCAAGCCAAAAACATTCAGTACTTC; CDR3 protein: CASSLQAKNIQYF
V gene: TRBV28; D gene: TRBD2; clone size: few; J gene: TRBJ2-5; CDR3 DNA: TGTGCCAGCAGTTTACCGAGGACTAGCGGGGAGACCCAGTACTTC; CDR3 protein: CASSLPRTSGETQYF
V gene: TRBV20-1; D gene: .; clone size: many; J gene: TRBJ2-3; CDR3 DNA: TGCAGTGCTAGAGATAATAGGCGGGACAAAATAACAGATACGCAGTATTTT; CDR3 protein: CSARDNRRDKITDTQYF
V gene: TRBV6-2/TRBV6-3; D gene: TRBD2; clone size: .; J gene: TRBJ2-7; CDR3 DNA: TGTGCCAGCAGTCCGCTCATTAGCGGGGGGTCCTACGAGCAGTACTTC; CDR3 protein: CASSPLISGGSYEQYF
V gene: TRBV19; D gene: TRBD1; clone size: .; J gene: TRBJ1-1; CDR3 DNA: TGTGCCAGTCGGGACAGGGGGGTGAACACTGAAGCTTTCTTT; CDR3 protein: CASRDRGVNTEAFF
V gene: TRBV7-6; D gene: .; clone size: few; J gene: TRBJ2-5; CDR3 DNA: TGTGCCAGCGCTTCAGTGGTAGCGGAGATAAAAGAGACCCAGTACTTC; CDR3 protein: CASASVVAEIKETQYF
V gene: TRBV12-3/TRBV12-4; D gene: TRBD1; clone size: many; J gene: TRBJ1-5; CDR3 DNA: TGTGCCAGCACCTCCCGGGACAGCACAGTGACCCAGAATCAGCCCCAGCATTTT; CDR3 protein: CASTSRDSTVTQNQPQHF
V gene: TRBV4-3; D gene: .; clone size: .; J gene: TRBJ2-1; CDR3 DNA: TGCGCCAGCAGCCAAGACCGGCACTCAACCTACAATGAGCAGTTCTTC; CDR3 protein: CASSQDRHSTYNEQFF
V gene: TRBV13; D gene: TRBD1; clone size: .; J gene: TRBJ2-5; CDR3 DNA: TGTGCCAGCAGCTTCGGGGACAGGGAAATCGTGGAGACCCAGTACTTC; CDR3 protein: CASSFGDREIVETQYF
V gene: TRBV13; D gene: .; clone size: few; J gene: TRBJ1-2; CDR3 DNA: TGTGCCAGCAGCTATCAACCTTCAGGGGCCAGCTATGGCTACACCTTC; CDR3 protein: CASSYQPSGASYGYTF
V gene: TRBV5-1; D gene: .; clone size: few; J gene: TRBJ1-4; CDR3 DNA: TGCGCCAGCAGCTTGGACAGACACACAACTAATGAAAAACTGTTTTTT; CDR3 protein: CASSLDRHTTNEKLFF
V gene: TRBV19; D gene: TRBD2; clone size: .; J gene: TRBJ2-5; CDR3 DNA: TGTGCCAGTAGTTCAGTAGCGGGAGGAATACTACAAGGGACCCAGTACTTC; CDR3 protein: CASSSVAGGILQGTQYF
V gene: TRBV15; D gene: .; clone size: few; J gene: TRBJ1-5; CDR3 DNA: TGTGCCACCAGCAGGGGTTCGGGGGACGATCAGCCCCAGCATTTT; CDR3 protein: CATSRGSGDDQPQHF
V gene: TRBV5-6; D gene: TRBD2; clone size: many; J gene: TRBJ2-3; CDR3 DNA: TGTGCCAGCAGCCCAACCGGACTAGCGAACACAGATACGCAGTATTTT; CDR3 protein: CASSPTGLANTDTQYF
V gene: TRBV6-2/TRBV6-3; D gene: .; clone size: .; J gene: TRBJ1-6; CDR3 DNA: TGTGCCAGCAGTACCGACACCGCCACCCTCCACTTT; CDR3 protein: CASSTDTATLHF
V gene: TRBV12-3/TRBV12-4; D gene: .; clone size: few; J gene: TRBJ2-7; CDR3 DNA: TGTGCCAGCAGTTTAGGTAAAGGGGGATACGAGCAGTACTTC; CDR3 protein: CASSLGKGGYEQYF
V gene: TRBV20-1; D gene: .; clone size: few; J gene: TRBJ1-2; CDR3 DNA: TGCAGTGCCGCTATAAACGGACTGTATGGCTACACCTTC; CDR3 protein: CSAAINGLYGYTF
V gene: TRBV30; D gene: .; clone size: .; J gene: TRBJ1-1; CDR3 DNA: TGTGCCTGGACCAGCCTCGAGGCCACTGAAGCTTTCTTT; CDR3 protein: CAWTSLEATEAFF
V gene: TRBV9; D gene: .; clone size: many; J gene: TRBJ2-7; CDR3 DNA: TGTGCCAGCAGCGTAGGGCAGTCTGGCTACGAGCAGTACTTC; CDR3 protein: CASSVGQSGYEQYF
V gene: TRBV29-1; D gene: TRBD2; clone size: many; J gene: TRBJ2-3; CDR3 DNA: TGCAGCGTTGGTCCGGTCCTCACGCGGGAGGGGACAGATACGCAGTATTTT; CDR3 protein: CSVGPVLTREGTDTQYF
V gene: TRBV27; D gene: .; clone size: .; J gene: TRBJ1-2; CDR3 DNA: TGTGCCAGCACGGGGGGAGCCGGGTATGGCTACACCTTC; CDR3 protein: CASTGGAGYGYTF
V gene: TRBV19; D gene: .; clone size: .; J gene: TRBJ2-5; CDR3 DNA: TGTGCCAGTAGTATCGGGGGCTTCTGGGAGGAGATCCAGTACTTC; CDR3 protein: CASSIGGFWEEIQYF
V gene: TRBV12-3/TRBV12-4; D gene: .; clone size: many; J gene: TRBJ1-1; CDR3 DNA: TGTGCCAGCAGCTCGGACACAAGGAACACTGAAGCTTTCTTT; CDR3 protein: CASSSDTRNTEAFF
V gene: TRBV21-1; D gene: .; clone size: many; J gene: TRBJ2-3; CDR3 DNA: TGTGCCAGCAGCAAAAAACCTGGACAGGGGGCCCGCACAGATACGCAGTATTTT; CDR3 protein: CASSKKPGQGARTDTQYF
V gene: TRBV28; D gene: .; clone size: many; J gene: TRBJ1-5; CDR3 DNA: TGTGCCAGCAAGGGGTTGGGCAATCAGCCCCAGCATTTT; CDR3 protein: CASKGLGNQPQHF
V gene: TRBV6-2/TRBV6-3; D gene: .; clone size: few; J gene: TRBJ1-1; CDR3 DNA: TGTGCCAGCAGGCGATTCCAAAACACTGAAGCTTTCTTT; CDR3 protein: CASRRFQNTEAFF
V gene: TRBV12-3/TRBV12-4; D gene: .; clone size: .; J gene: TRBJ1-1; CDR3 DNA: TGTGCCAGCAGCTTACGGGGAATCTCGGGGAACACTGAAGCTTTCTTT; CDR3 protein: CASSLRGISGNTEAFF
V gene: TRBV10-2; D gene: .; clone size: few; J gene: TRBJ1-6; CDR3 DNA: TGCGCCAGCAGTGAGTCCTACGGCAGCTCCTATAATTCACCCCTCCACTTT; CDR3 protein: CASSESYGSSYNSPLHF
V gene: TRBV7-9; D gene: TRBD2; clone size: .; J gene: TRBJ2-2; CDR3 DNA: TGTGCCGGGGGGGGGACCACCGGGGAGCTGGTTTTT; CDR3 protein: CAGGGTTGELVF
V gene: TRBV6-2/TRBV6-3; D gene: .; clone size: few; J gene: TRBJ2-7; CDR3 DNA: TGTGCCAGCGGATTATCTTGGGGACCTCCCTACGAGCAGTACTTC; CDR3 protein: CASGLSWGPPYEQYF
V gene: TRBV30; D gene: .; clone size: .; J gene: TRBJ1-2; CDR3 DNA: TGTGCCTGGAGTATCCCTTTTAGCACTAACTATGGCTACACCTTC; CDR3 protein: CAWSIPFSTNYGYTF
V gene: TRBV28; D gene: .; clone size: once; J gene: TRBJ2-7; CDR3 DNA: TGTGCCAGCAGTTCGCATCGGGGGCAGATCCTTTCCGCCTACGAGCAGTACTTC; CDR3 protein: CASSSHRGQILSAYEQYF
V gene: TRBV15; D gene: TRBD1; clone size: .; J gene: TRBJ2-4; CDR3 DNA: TGTGCCACCAGCAGGCCGGGACAGGGCCCCGAATTGAAAAACATTCAGTACTTC; CDR3 protein: CATSRPGQGPELKNIQYF
V gene: TRBV4-1; D gene: TRBD1; clone size: .; J gene: TRBJ1-1; CDR3 DNA: TGCGCCAGCAGCCAACAGGGGGAGCCTGAAGCTTTCTTT; CDR3 protein: CASSQQGEPEAFF
V gene: TRBV2; D gene: .; clone size: few; J gene: TRBJ1-1; CDR3 DNA: TGTGCCAGCAGTGAATTTCCACGAAACACTGAAGCTTTCTTT; CDR3 protein: CASSEFPRNTEAFF
V gene: TRBV6-6; D gene: .; clone size: .; J gene: TRBJ1-5; CDR3 DNA: TGTGCCAGCAGCCCGGGACAAAGGCAGCCCCGGCATTTT; CDR3 protein: CASSPGQRQPRHF
V gene: TRBV27; D gene: .; clone size: few; J gene: TRBJ1-1; CDR3 DNA: TGTGCCAGCAGCGGCCTAAGGTCTGAAGCTTTCTTT; CDR3 protein: CASSGLRSEAFF
V gene: TRBV20-1; D gene: TRBD1; clone size: few; J gene: TRBJ2-7; CDR3 DNA: TGCAGTGCTAGAGGGTGGGGGACAGGGGAAGGGTACGAGCAGTACTTC; CDR3 protein: CSARGWGTGEGYEQYF
V gene: TRBV20-1; D gene: .; clone size: few; J gene: TRBJ1-5; CDR3 DNA: TGCAGTGCTAACGACCTCAGGGCAAGCAATCAGCCCCAGCATTTT; CDR3 protein: CSANDLRASNQPQHF
V gene: TRBV7-2; D gene: .; clone size: many; J gene: TRBJ2-1; CDR3 DNA: TGTGCCAGCAGCTCCCTCAGAGCCTACAATGAGCAGTTCTTC; CDR3 protein: CASSSLRAYNEQFF
V gene: TRBV28; D gene: .; clone size: many; J gene: TRBJ2-3; CDR3 DNA: TGTGCCAGCAGTTTTGGCGCGGGAAATTCTCCAGATACGCAGTATTTT; CDR3 protein: CASSFGAGNSPDTQYF
V gene: TRBV29-1; D gene: .; clone size: .; J gene: TRBJ2-7; CDR3 DNA: TGCAGCGTTGCCCCCCTGGGCAGTTACTCCTACGAGCAGTACTTC; CDR3 protein: CSVAPLGSYSYEQYF
V gene: TRBV20-1; D gene: .; clone size: .; J gene: TRBJ2-7; CDR3 DNA: TGCAGTGCTAGACTGGCGTACTCCTACGAGCAGTACTTC; CDR3 protein: CSARLAYSYEQYF
V gene: TRBV4-3; D gene: TRBD2; clone size: .; J gene: TRBJ2-1; CDR3 DNA: TGCGCCAGCAGCCAAGATTCTAGCGGGATTACGGCTGAGCAGTTCTTC; CDR3 protein: CASSQDSSGITAEQFF
V gene: TRBV2; D gene: TRBD2; clone size: many; J gene: TRBJ2-3; CDR3 DNA: TGTGCCAGCTTCGATTCCCCTCTAGCGGGGAACACAGATACGCAGTATTTT; CDR3 protein: CASFDSPLAGNTDTQYF
V gene: TRBV10-2; D gene: .; clone size: .; J gene: TRBJ1-3; CDR3 DNA: TGCGCCAGCAGTGGGACTGCAGTGATCTCTGGAAACACCATATATTTT; CDR3 protein: CASSGTAVISGNTIYF
V gene: TRBV2; D gene: TRBD2; clone size: few; J gene: TRBJ2-7; CDR3 DNA: TGTGCCAGCAGGTCCTCGGGGACTATCAACGACGAGCAGTACTTC; CDR3 protein: CASRSSGTINDEQYF
V gene: TRBV3-1; D gene: .; clone size: .; J gene: TRBJ2-6; CDR3 DNA: TGTGCCAGCAGCACCTACTCTCAGGGCTCTGGGGCCAACGTCCTGACTTTC; CDR3 protein: CASSTYSQGSGANVLTF
V gene: TRBV9; D gene: TRBD1; clone size: .; J gene: TRBJ1-2; CDR3 DNA: TGTGCCAGCAGCGCATCCCGTGCAGGGGGCGTCTATGGCTACACCTTC; CDR3 protein: CASSASRAGGVYGYTF
V gene: TRBV5-6; D gene: .; clone size: few; J gene: TRBJ2-2; CDR3 DNA: TGTGCCAGCAGCTTGGGTTCTTCAGGGAACACCGGGGAGCTGTTTTTT; CDR3 protein: CASSLGSSGNTGELFF
V gene: TRBV19; D gene: .; clone size: .; J gene: TRBJ2-1; CDR3 DNA: TGTGCCAGTAGTATAGGGACAAGGACCTACAATGAGCAGTTCTTC; CDR3 protein: CASSIGTRTYNEQFF
V gene: TRBV6-2/TRBV6-3; D gene: .; clone size: few; J gene: TRBJ1-1; CDR3 DNA: TGTGCCAGCAGTTACCGCTTAGAGTGGGTGAACACTGAAGCTTTCTTT; CDR3 protein: CASSYRLEWVNTEAFF
V gene: TRBV5-3; D gene: TRBD1; clone size: few; J gene: TRBJ2-7; CDR3 DNA: TGTGCCAGCAGTTCCGGGACAGGGGGCTTCTACGAGCAGTACTTC; CDR3 protein: CASSSGTGGFYEQYF
V gene: TRBV7-9; D gene: TRBD1; clone size: .; J gene: TRBJ2-7; CDR3 DNA: TGTGCCAGCAGGGGGTGGGACAGGAATGACGAGCAGTACTTC; CDR3 protein: CASRGWDRNDEQYF
V gene: TRBV27; D gene: .; clone size: .; J gene: TRBJ1-5; CDR3 DNA: TGTGCCAGCAGTTTGTGGAGCAATCAGCCCCGGCATTTT; CDR3 protein: CASSLWSNQPRHF